This T cell receptor (beta chain) originates from a study of blood T cells in healthy people across ages. General study results and limits: Whereas aged donors had fewer naive CD4+ cells, long-lived donors had more of them and higher diversity.

The table lists this clonotype with a count of one. Its antigen is currently unknown. A minimum of 5.5 micrograms of total RNA was extracted per sample. A sample-barcoded 5' primer and a J-beta primer mix were used in a second PCR of roughly 7 to 11 cycles. Individual samples furnished no less than 2.5 million CDR3-containing paired-end reads apiece. TCRdb passed the 5' RACE reads through MiXCR, listing each CDR3 protein once. The sample has around 650,000 distinct CDR3 sequences, approximately 31% seen once. The CDR3 runs 15 residues. CDR1 and CDR2 (germline): SEHNR, FQNEAQ (reference sequence). J was trimmed by 5 bases and V by 6 bases; bases with no gene match: 9.

The TCR sequence derives from a woman aged 80 or older in good health. The sequenced sample was blood. The chain is built from TRBV7-9 and TRBJ2-3; 9 nucleotides align to TRBD1. The CDR3 region is CASSSLQGAKDTQYF. The CDR3, as DNA: TGTGCCAGCAGTTCGTTACAGGGGGCAAAAGATACGCAGTATTTT.